This TCR beta chain is from a study of CD8 T cells in Susac syndrome. V was cut by 7 bases and J by 7 bases, with 8 bases left in between. The length of the CDR3 is 11 residues. It was with random hexamers that roughly 0.5 to 1 ug RNA was reverse transcribed. Using its own MiXCR run on the immunoSEQ multiplex PCR reads, TCRdb lists one record per CDR3 protein. The sample yields 150,000 to 200,000 distinct CDR3 sequences, 90% to 95% seen once. This chain joins TRBV12-3 or TRBV12-4 and TRBJ2-1, with a possible D match to TRBD2 (5 bases). This clonotype was obtained from a human donor in good health. Sequenced sample: CD4+ T cells from PBMCs. The CDR3 region is CASIRGNEQFF. The CDR3 nucleotides are TGTGCCAGCATTCGGGGAAATGAGCAGTTCTTC.